The 17 T cell receptor beta chains given below trace back to one sample, sequenced in a study of human T cells and chemical hapten exposure. TCRdb independently ran MiXCR on the RACE reads; one entry per CDR3 protein. The sample yields 150,000 to 200,000 distinct CDR3 sequences, about 20% seen once. The time point here: patch test 1, 2 weeks after DPC sensitization. Treatment meaning: therapeutic diphenylcyclopropenone sensitization with weekly scalp DPC. The sequenced sample was whole blood, obtained in connection with sensitization to the hapten diphenylcyclopropenone (DPC). All receptors come from a woman aged 50 to 60 with alopecia areata. Some clones in this sample may be carry-over from other donors' samples.

This clonotype has a handful of counts. The chain carries TRBV6-6 and TRBJ1-6; D might be TRBD1 (6 bases). Trimming removed 7 bases at V and 6 bases at J, with 16 bases between. The CDR3 length is 15 residues. Germline CDR1 reads MNHNY; CDR2 reads SVGAGI (reference sequence). The CDR3 is CASILGAGVNSPLHF. For the CDR3, the DNA is TGTGCCAGCATTCTAGGGGCAGGGGTTAATTCACCCCTCCACTTT.

This clonotype was seen ten or more times. This rearrangement joins TRBV20-1 to TRBJ2-3, with TRBD2 matching over 10 bases. V shed 3 bases and J 4 bases; nucleotides not matched to a gene: 7. CDR3 length: 15 residues. Per the germline V gene, CDR1 is DFQATT and CDR2 is SNEGSKA (reference sequence). CDR3 in amino acids: CSASPLAGVADTQYF. For the CDR3, the DNA is TGCAGTGCTAGTCCGCTAGCGGGAGTCGCAGATACGCAGTATTTT.

The chain combines TRBV27 with TRBJ1-2; a possible D gene is TRBD1 (6 bases). The CDR3 loop spans 12 amino acids. V was pared by 6 bases and J by 2 bases, with 7 bases between. From germline, CDR1 is MNHEY and CDR2 SMNVEV (reference sequence). The CDR3 coding sequence is TGTGCCAGCAGGGGACACAACTATGGCTACACCTTC. The encoded protein is CASRGHNYGYTF.

The table lists this clonotype with a few counts. The chain has TRBV12-3 or TRBV12-4 and TRBJ1-1; a possible D gene is TRBD1 (6 bases). V was pared by 5 bases and J by 1 base, with 11 bases between. CDR3 length: 14 amino acids. The chain's CDR3 is CASSGRGPNTEAFF. The CDR3 DNA is TGTGCCAGCAGTGGCAGGGGCCCGAACACTGAAGCTTTCTTT.

This clonotype has just a few counts. V is TRBV6-2 or TRBV6-3 and J is TRBJ1-5; TRBD1 aligns across 7 bases. The CDR3 is made up of 15 amino acids. The germline V gene encodes CDR1 MNHEY and CDR2 SVGEGT. V lost 7 bases, J lost 4 bases, and 10 bases stayed unmatched. CDR3 residues: CASNRWAGGNQPQHF. The CDR3 DNA sequence: TGTGCCAGCAACCGGTGGGCAGGGGGGAATCAGCCCCAGCATTTT.

This clonotype was found a few times. V usage is TRBV12-3 or TRBV12-4 and J usage is TRBJ2-1; tentatively, D is TRBD2 (5 bases). V gave up 5 bases and J gave up 5 bases, with 10 bases separating them. The CDR3 spans 13 residues. CDR3: CASSPTINNEQFF. DNA of the CDR3: TGTGCCAGCAGTCCGACTATCAACAATGAGCAGTTCTTC.

This clonotype has ten or more counts. The chain joins TRBV29-1 to TRBJ1-4; D unclear. Germline CDR1 and CDR2: SQVTM and ANQGSEA. The CDR3 runs 15 residues. V was clipped by 3 bases and J by 5 bases, with 16 bases between them. CDR3 residues: CSVEWPWTENEKLFF. In DNA, the CDR3 is TGCAGCGTTGAGTGGCCTTGGACGGAGAATGAAAAACTGTTTTTT.

The chain carries TRBV5-1 and TRBJ1-1; tentative D call: TRBD1 (5 bases). The CDR3 consists of 15 residues. Between the trimmed V and J ends, which lost 1 base and 2 bases, there was a span of 12 bases. Germline CDR1 SGHRS, CDR2 YFSETQ. For the CDR3, the DNA is TGCGCCAGCAGCTTGCTCGACAGAGAAAACACTGAAGCTTTCTTT. Translated, it gives CASSLLDRENTEAFF. The full variable domain, rest sourced from reference TRBV5-1 and TRBJ1-1, is KAGVTQTPRYLIKTRGQQVTLSCSPISGHRSVSWYQQTPGQGLQFLFEYFSETQRNKGNFPGRFSGRQFSNSRSEMNVSTLELGDSALYLCASSLLDRENTEAFFGQGTRLTVV.

This clonotype was seen a few times. The V call is TRBV18, the J call TRBJ1-1, with 10 bases identical to TRBD1. CDR1 is KGHSH, CDR2 LQKENI, per germline. The CDR3 consists of 16 residues. The V and J ends lost 0 bases and 1 base, in that order; junction bases with no gene match: 2. The CDR3 region is CASSPPTGGWNTEAFF. The CDR3 DNA sequence: TGTGCCAGCTCACCACCGACAGGGGGCTGGAACACTGAAGCTTTCTTT.

V gene TRBV5-1 combines with J gene TRBJ2-5; maybe TRBD1 (6 bases). Deletions cut 4 bases from V and 3 bases from J, with 16 bases between. The CDR3 covers 15 residues. Germline V CDR1 and CDR2: SGHRS, YFSETQ. The CDR3, as DNA: TGCGCCAGCAGCAAAGCCGGGACAAAAAAAGAGACCCAGTACTTC. This translates into CASSKAGTKKETQYF.

V gene TRBV12-3 or TRBV12-4 combines with J gene TRBJ2-6, with 10 bases lining up with TRBD2. Trimming took 5 bases from V and 1 from J; bases not matched to a gene: 11. The CDR3 is 19 residues long. The CDR3 here is CASSRPASGSLSGANVLTF. CDR3 in DNA: TGTGCCAGCAGTCGACCCGCTAGCGGGAGTTTATCTGGGGCCAACGTCCTGACTTTC.

The chain uses TRBV12-5 and TRBJ2-1, with 8 bases aligning to TRBD2. CDR3 length equals 14 residues. V dropped 6 bases and J dropped 9; count of bases not matched to a gene: 10. CDR1 is LGHNT and CDR2 is FRNRAP in the germline V gene. This chain's CDR3 is CASGSQAGAGEQFF. In DNA, the CDR3 is TGTGCTAGTGGGTCCCAAGCGGGAGCAGGTGAGCAGTTCTTC.

The chain uses TRBV24-1 and TRBJ2-1, with 8 positions matching TRBD1. The CDR3 is 13 amino acids. The germline V gene has CDR1 KGHDR and CDR2 SFDVKD. Trimming at V came to 7 bases and at J to 7 bases, leaving 5 bases not matched to a gene. The CDR3 DNA sequence: TGTGCCACCAGGGACAGGGTCTGGAATGAGCAGTTCTTC. It translates to CATRDRVWNEQFF.

This clonotype has more than one count but fewer than ten. The rearrangement links TRBV10-3 to TRBJ2-3, with D tentatively TRBD2 (6 bases). Trimming stripped 0 bases from V and 13 bases from J, with 8 bases between. The CDR3 contains 11 residues. Looked up from germline, CDR1 is ENHRY and CDR2 is SYGVKD. Here the CDR3 DNA reads TGTGCCATCAGTGAGTCGGGGGAGGAGTATTTT. Translation: CAISESGEEYF.

The V call is TRBV20-1, the J call TRBJ2-3, with 10 bases lining up with TRBD2. The trim removed 6 bases at V and 4 bases at J, leaving 7 bases unmatched. Germline CDR1 reads DFQATT; CDR2 reads SNEGSKA (reference sequence). The CDR3 consists of 14 residues. The CDR3: CSALAGGGADTQYF. The CDR3 DNA sequence: TGCAGTGCATTAGCGGGAGGAGGGGCAGATACGCAGTATTTT.

The V gene is TRBV7-8, the J gene TRBJ2-5, with 7 bases fitting TRBD2. V shed 5 bases, J shed 1 base, and the junction held 4 bases outside the gene matches. Germline V gene data show CDR1 as SGHVS and CDR2 as FQNEAQ. This CDR3 has 14 residues. The chain's CDR3 is CASSLRLAQETQYF. The CDR3 DNA is TGTGCCAGCAGCCTCAGACTAGCCCAAGAGACCCAGTACTTC.

V gene TRBV5-1 combines with J gene TRBJ2-5, with no clear D. CDR1 is SGHRS, CDR2 YFSETQ, per germline. CDR3 size: 13 residues. Between the trimmed V and J ends, which lost 0 bases and 3 bases, there was a span of 6 bases. The CDR3 DNA follows: TGCGCCAGCAGCTTGGGCGGAAAAGAGACCCAGTACTTC. Its translation is CASSLGGKETQYF. The variable domain in full, completed from reference TRBV5-1 and TRBJ2-5, reads KAGVTQTPRYLIKTRGQQVTLSCSPISGHRSVSWYQQTPGQGLQFLFEYFSETQRNKGNFPGRFSGRQFSNSRSEMNVSTLELGDSALYLCASSLGGKETQYFGPGTRLLVL.